Shown below are 24 T cell receptor beta chains from a single sample sequenced in a study of shared clonotypes between healthy human individuals. Clones were sequenced by immunoSEQ multiplex PCR, and TCRdb holds only the in-frame ones, with some missing. The table includes approximately 2.1 million clones, approximately 93% detected once. The sequenced material came from naive CD4+ T cells from PBMCs. Specified subset: CD45RA+ positively selected. These receptors were collected from a man between 18 and 29 years old in good health. Some clones in this sample may be carry-over from other donors' samples.

The CDR3 protein is CASSLLGAGLTYEQYF. CDR3 coding DNA: TGTGCCAGCAGCTTATTAGGGGCAGGGCTTACCTACGAGCAGTACTTC. The genes are TRBV7-2 and TRBJ2-7; a weak D match, TRBD1 (5 bases). This CDR3 is built from 16 residues. The germline V gene has CDR1 SGHTA and CDR2 FQGNSA. The V gene lost 2 bases and the J gene lost 2 bases, with 16 bases spanning the gap.

The chain recombines TRBV4-1 with TRBJ1-2; possibly TRBD1 for D (6 bases). CDR3 size: 16 residues. V was clipped by 4 bases and J by 4 bases, with 19 bases between them. Per germline, CDR1 MGHRA and CDR2 YSYEKL. The CDR3 here is CASSRLWTERGYGYTF. The CDR3 coding sequence is TGCGCCAGCAGCCGATTATGGACAGAGCGGGGCTATGGCTACACCTTC.

The chain couples TRBV10-1 to TRBJ2-1; D gene uncertain. The V end lost 3 bases, the J end lost 10 bases, and 13 bases lay between the germline ends. The CDR3 consists of 13 residues. From germline, CDR1 is WNHNN and CDR2 SYGVQD (reference sequence). CDR3 residues: CASSDSVAGEQFF. Written as DNA, the CDR3 is TGCGCCAGCAGTGATTCCGTGGCCGGCGAGCAGTTCTTC.

This clone is a singleton in its sample. The CDR3 spells CASSRGYSNYGYTF. The CDR3 DNA is TGTGCCAGCAGTAGGGGGTATTCTAACTATGGCTACACCTTC. The chain carries TRBV28 and TRBJ1-2, with D possibly matching TRBD1 (6 bases). Between the trimmed V and J ends, which lost 5 bases and 0 bases, there was a span of 10 bases. In germline, CDR1 is MDHEN, CDR2 SYDVKM. This CDR3 has 14 amino acids.

The chain joins TRBV13 to TRBJ2-1, with D possibly being TRBD1 (6 bases). This CDR3 is 20 amino acids long. Trimming removed 0 bases at V and 2 bases at J, with 23 bases between. Germline V gene data show CDR1 as PRHDT and CDR2 as FYEKMQ (reference sequence). As DNA, the CDR3 is TGTGCCAGCAGCTTAGGGGCAGGGGAAAGGTGGGAACGAGCCTACAATGAGCAGTTCTTC. It codes for CASSLGAGERWERAYNEQFF.

V is TRBV4-2 and J is TRBJ2-2; TRBD2 aligns across 8 bases. CDR1 LGHNA and CDR2 YNFKEQ come from the germline V gene. The CDR3 covers 15 residues. V lost 2 bases, J lost 7 bases, and 6 bases stayed unmatched. DNA for the CDR3: TGTGCCAGCAGCCAACTAGCGGGTAGCCTCGGGGAGCTGTTTTTT. Protein product: CASSQLAGSLGELFF.

The rearrangement links TRBV5-1 to TRBJ2-7, with D perhaps given as TRBD1 or TRBD2 (5 bases each). The CDR3 sequence is 14 residues long. Germline V lookup: CDR1 SGHRS, CDR2 YFSETQ. The ends were cut back, 2 bases at V and 6 bases at J, with 15 bases in the middle. The CDR3: CASSFGTEPSEQYF. CDR3 DNA sequence: TGCGCCAGCAGCTTTGGGACGGAGCCTTCCGAGCAGTACTTC.

The V call is TRBV9, the J call TRBJ2-3; 10 nucleotides match TRBD2. Looked up from germline, CDR1 is SGDLS and CDR2 is YYNGEE. With 1 base clipped from V and 3 bases from J, the junction kept 5 bases outside the gene matches. CDR3 length: 16 residues. Here the CDR3 reads CASSVRGLAWTDTQYF. CDR3 coding DNA: TGTGCCAGCAGCGTAAGGGGACTAGCGTGGACAGATACGCAGTATTTT.

This clone was observed a single time. V usage is TRBV4-2 and J usage is TRBJ2-1; D perhaps matches TRBD2 (5 bases). V shed 4 bases and J shed 0 bases, with 13 bases lying between them. This CDR3 has 16 amino acids. The germline gives CDR1 LGHNA, CDR2 YNFKEQ. CDR3 DNA: TGTGCCAGCAGCCGAAACGAGGGCAGCTCCTACAATGAGCAGTTCTTC. This encodes CASSRNEGSSYNEQFF.

The V call is TRBV27, the J call TRBJ1-1, with D uncertain. V lost 2 bases and J lost 7, with 14 bases in between. The germline gives CDR1 MNHEY, CDR2 SMNVEV (reference sequence). CDR3 size: 14 residues. The CDR3 DNA sequence: TGTGCCAGCAGTTTAACCGTGGGGATCGGTGAAGCTTTCTTT. Its translation: CASSLTVGIGEAFF.

The rearrangement uses TRBV6-5 and TRBJ2-7; the D gene is possibly TRBD2 (6 bases). The CDR3 contains 16 residues. Germline V lookup: CDR1 MNHEY, CDR2 SVGAGI. Trimming pared 2 bases from V and 0 bases from J, leaving 14 bases between. The CDR3 is CASSYASGTYSYEQYF. In DNA, the CDR3 is TGTGCCAGCAGTTACGCATCCGGGACTTACTCCTACGAGCAGTACTTC.

The chain recombines TRBV10-1 with TRBJ2-7, with a possible D match to TRBD1 (6 bases). Trimming shortened V by 6 bases and J by 0 bases, and 12 bases separated the two germline ends. The germline V gene encodes CDR1 WNHNN and CDR2 SYGVQD (reference sequence). CDR3 length: 14 amino acids. The CDR3 nucleotides are TGCGCCAGCAGAGACAGGTTCCTCTCCTACGAGCAGTACTTC. Its protein is CASRDRFLSYEQYF.

The chain has TRBV2 and TRBJ1-4; tentatively, D is TRBD1 (5 bases). CDR3 size: 16 residues. Germline CDR1 SNHLY, CDR2 FYNNEI. Trimming left V 5 bases short and J 5 bases short, with 18 bases between. The CDR3: CASSPTVGRENEKLFF. CDR3 bases: TGTGCCAGCAGTCCCACAGTGGGACGGGAAAATGAAAAACTGTTTTTT.

This rearrangement joins TRBV13 to TRBJ2-3; D remains unclear. CDR3 length: 13 residues. Per the germline V gene, CDR1 is PRHDT and CDR2 is FYEKMQ (reference sequence). Trimming shortened V by 2 bases and J by 4 bases, and 7 bases separated the two germline ends. The chain's CDR3 is CASSLRFSDTQYF. CDR3 coding DNA: TGTGCCAGCAGCTTAAGGTTTTCAGATACGCAGTATTTT. The whole variable domain, filled in from reference TRBV13 and TRBJ2-3, reads AAGVIQSPRHLIKEKRETATLKCYPIPRHDTVYWYQQGPGQDPQFLISFYEKMQSDKGSIPDRFSAQQFSDYHSELNMSSLELGDSALYFCASSLRFSDTQYFGPGTRLTVL.

This clone was counted once. The chain combines TRBV5-4 with TRBJ2-1, with no clear D. V lost 5 bases to trimming and J lost 3 bases, with 6 bases between them. Germline CDR1 is SGHNT and CDR2 is YYREEE (reference sequence). There are 12 residues in the CDR3. The DNA for the CDR3 is TGTGCCAGCAGGCTTGACTACAATGAGCAGTTCTTC. Its translation is CASRLDYNEQFF.

The chain couples TRBV10-3 to TRBJ2-7; tentative D call: TRBD2 (6 bases). Germline-derived CDR1 and CDR2 are ENHRY and SYGVKD. The CDR3 spans 13 residues. Trimming pared 10 bases from V and 7 bases from J, leaving 20 bases between. CDR3 region: CATGRRGLGEQYF. The CDR3 DNA reads as TGTGCCACCGGACGGCGGGGCTTGGGAGAGCAGTACTTC.

The chain employs TRBV28 and TRBJ2-7; 10 bases fit TRBD2. This CDR3 has 16 amino acids. CDR1 and CDR2 from the germline V gene are MDHEN and SYDVKM. The J segment lost 4 bases and the V segment lost 5 bases, leaving 11 bases of the junction unmatched. This CDR3 reads CASSPPRAGGPYEQYF. The CDR3 region has the DNA TGTGCCAGCAGTCCCCCTCGAGCGGGAGGGCCGTACGAGCAGTACTTC.

The rearrangement uses TRBV4-2 and TRBJ2-4; weak D call: TRBD1 (6 bases). Trimming took off 0 bases at V and 0 bases at J, with 15 bases between the two ends. Per germline, CDR1 LGHNA and CDR2 YNFKEQ. The CDR3 length is 18 residues. The CDR3 is CASSQDLDSALAKNIQYF. In nucleotides, the CDR3 is TGTGCCAGCAGCCAAGATCTGGACAGCGCCCTAGCCAAAAACATTCAGTACTTC.

The chain carries TRBV7-9 and TRBJ2-3; D tentatively reads TRBD1 or TRBD2 (5 bases each). CDR1 is SEHNR, CDR2 FQNEAQ, per germline (reference sequence). CDR3 size: 14 residues. Between the trimmed V and J ends, which lost 11 bases and 0 bases, there was a span of 15 bases. The CDR3: CAGGLATSTDTQYF. The CDR3 DNA follows: TGTGCCGGGGGATTGGCAACTAGCACAGATACGCAGTATTTT. Drawing the rest from reference TRBV7-9 and TRBJ2-3, the complete variable domain is DTGVSQNPRHKITKRGQNVTFRCDPISEHNRLYWYRQTLGQGPEFLTYFQNEAQLEKSRLLSDRFSAERPKGSFSTLEIQRTEQGDSAMYLCAGGLATSTDTQYFGPGTRLTVL.

The chain has TRBV28 and TRBJ1-4; D uncertain. Germline V lookup: CDR1 MDHEN, CDR2 SYDVKM. Trimming pared 7 bases from V and 8 bases from J, leaving 20 bases between. The CDR3 loop spans 15 amino acids. CDR3 nucleotide sequence: TGTGCCAGCACACGCACGGTGGCCTTTGGGGAAAAACTGTTTTTT. Its translation: CASTRTVAFGEKLFF.

This chain joins TRBV2 and TRBJ1-4; a possible D gene is TRBD1 (6 bases). Germline CDR1 and CDR2: SNHLY and FYNNEI. The CDR3 is made up of 14 amino acids. The V end was cut by 5 bases, the J end by 7 bases, with 14 bases between. As DNA, the CDR3 is TGTGCCAGCAGTCCGCCGGGGGCCCCTGAAAAACTGTTTTTT. Translated, it gives CASSPPGAPEKLFF.

The rearrangement links TRBV6-4 to TRBJ1-2; a weak D match, TRBD1 (5 bases). The V gene lost 10 bases and the J gene lost 5 bases, with 17 bases spanning the gap. This CDR3 contains 13 residues. Germline CDR1 is MRHNA and CDR2 is SNTAGT. Here the CDR3 reads CATSPVRGYGYTF. The CDR3 DNA is TGTGCCACCTCCCCGGTGAGGGGATATGGCTACACCTTC.

The chain recombines TRBV28 with TRBJ1-1, with D unclear. Trimming shortened V by 6 bases and J by 5 bases, and 13 bases separated the two germline ends. The CDR3 length is 13 residues. CDR1 and CDR2 from the germline V gene are MDHEN and SYDVKM. In nucleotides, the CDR3 is TGTGCCAGCAGCCCCCTTGTACGTACTGAAGCTTTCTTT. Its protein is CASSPLVRTEAFF. The full variable domain, with the rest looked up from reference TRBV28 and TRBJ1-1, is DVKVTQSSRYLVKRTGEKVFLECVQDMDHENMFWYRQDPGLGLRLIYFSYDVKMKEKGDIPEGYSVSREKKERFSLILESASTNQTSMYLCASSPLVRTEAFFGQGTRLTVV.

V and J are TRBV28 and TRBJ2-2; TRBD1 matches 8 bases. V trimming: 2 bases; J trimming: 4 bases; junction bases outside the gene matches: 12. This CDR3 has 18 residues. CDR1 and CDR2 from the germline V gene are MDHEN and SYDVKM. The CDR3 DNA reads as TGTGCCAGCAGTTTAGAGTTTGGGCAGGGGGCCGGCACCGGGGAGCTGTTTTTT. Translating it yields CASSLEFGQGAGTGELFF.